A selection of T cell receptor beta chains follows, all from one sample in a study of blood T cell repertoires in COVID-19. Sequencing used immunoSEQ multiplex PCR; TCRdb keeps in-frame clones, though not all of them. Found here are around 150,000 clones, 80% of them singletons; the top ten hold more than 4%. Sequencing input: peripheral blood. The receptors come from a woman aged 50 to 65 with acute or convalescent COVID-19. The CDR3 runs from the conserved cysteine through the conserved F or W. D genes are given only for firm matches. The size of a clone is reported for some rows only, either as once, few or many, or as a class for expanded clones.

j_call | d_call | clone_size | v_call | cdr3_nt | cdr3_aa
TRBJ2-3 | - | - | TRBV7-6 | TGTGCCAGCAGCTTAGCCCGACAGGGAGGTACAGATACGCAGTATTTT | CASSLARQGGTDTQYF
TRBJ1-1 | - | few | TRBV27 | TGTGCCAGCAAGTTAGGGGTTAGCACTGAAGCTTTCTTT | CASKLGVSTEAFF
TRBJ2-1 | - | - | TRBV5-1 | TGCGCCAGCAGCCAGGCGGGGCAGAGGGAGCAGTTCTTC | CASSQAGQREQFF
TRBJ2-1 | TRBD1 | once | TRBV19 | TGTGCCAGTAGTATGAGGTCGTTGGTGTACGGACAGGGTATCAACAATGAGCAGTTCTTC | CASSMRSLVYGQGINNEQFF
TRBJ1-3 | - | - | TRBV4-3 | TGCGCCAGCAGCCAAGCACCGCGCTCTGGAAACACCATATATTTT | CASSQAPRSGNTIYF
TRBJ1-5 | TRBD1 | - | TRBV5-8 | TGTGCCAGCAGCGACGGACAGGTCGGCCAGCCCCAGCATTTT | CASSDGQVGQPQHF
TRBJ1-5 | - | once | TRBV6-2/TRBV6-3 | TGTGCCAGCAGTTACTACCAGGGCCATCAGCCCCAGCATTTT | CASSYYQGHQPQHF
TRBJ2-7 | - | - | TRBV27 | TGTGCCAGCAGTTTAGGGGCAACAGGGTTCGGCGAGCAGTACTTC | CASSLGATGFGEQYF
TRBJ1-2 | TRBD1 | - | TRBV6-2/TRBV6-3 | TGTGCCAGCAGTTACAACAGGGGGGACTATGGCTACACCTTC | CASSYNRGDYGYTF
TRBJ2-7 | - | - | TRBV6-5 | TGTGCCAGCAGTCGGTCACAGGGCTCCTACGAGCAGTACTTC | CASSRSQGSYEQYF
TRBJ1-3 | - | - | TRBV2 | TGTGCCAGCAGTGTTTACCCGAGCTCTGGAAACACCATATATTTT | CASSVYPSSGNTIYF
TRBJ2-5 | TRBD2 | - | TRBV5-4 | TGTGCCAGCAGCTGGGCGGGGGGTGGAGAGACCCAGTACTTC | CASSWAGGGETQYF
TRBJ2-7 | TRBD2 | - | TRBV7-2 | TGTGCCAGCAGCTTCCCTAGCGGGGGGGACGAGCAGTACTTC | CASSFPSGGDEQYF
TRBJ1-1 | - | - | TRBV6-2/TRBV6-3 | TGTGCCAGCAGTTTGGGGGGGACCCTAACTGAAGCTTTCTTT | CASSLGGTLTEAFF
TRBJ1-1 | TRBD1 | - | TRBV19 | TGTGCCAGTAGTAGGGACAGGGCTGGAACTGAAGCTTTCTTT | CASSRDRAGTEAFF
TRBJ1-5 | - | once | TRBV6-2/TRBV6-3 | TGTGCCAGCAGCAACTCGACAGATTATCAGCCCCAGCATTTT | CASSNSTDYQPQHF
TRBJ2-7 | - | - | TRBV5-6 | TGTGCCAGCAGAGCGGGCCTCTCCTACGAGCAGTACTTC | CASRAGLSYEQYF
TRBJ1-2 | - | - | TRBV25-1 | TGTGCCAGCAGTGGGTACAGGAGGGGAGGCTACACCTTC | CASSGYRRGGYTF
TRBJ2-1 | - | few | TRBV15 | TGTGCCACCAGCAGAGATTATGGGGGCGAAGACAATGAGCAGTTCTTC | CATSRDYGGEDNEQFF
TRBJ2-7 | TRBD1 | - | TRBV6-5 | TGTGCCAGCAGAACGGGACAGGAGGGATACGAGCAGTACTTC | CASRTGQEGYEQYF
TRBJ1-3 | - | once | TRBV6-6 | TGTGCCAGCAGTAGCCCCTCGAGAATCGGAAACACCATATATTTT | CASSSPSRIGNTIYF
TRBJ2-7 | - | - | TRBV4-3 | TGCGCCAGCAGCCAAGATCGAGGGGGGACTAAAGGCGAGCAGTACTTC | CASSQDRGGTKGEQYF
TRBJ2-2 | - | - | TRBV24-1 | TGTGCCACCAGTGGTTTCGGTCAACCCACCGGGGAGCTGTTTTTT | CATSGFGQPTGELFF
TRBJ1-2 | - | - | TRBV6-1 | TGTGCCAGCAGTGAACTTGGCGACTCTAACTATGGCTACACCTTC | CASSELGDSNYGYTF
TRBJ1-2 | - | - | TRBV6-5 | TGTGCCAGCAGTCTCGGGGGGCGGAATGGCTACACCTTC | CASSLGGRNGYTF
TRBJ2-2 | - | few | TRBV28 | TGTGCCAGCAACTGGCTAGCGACCGGGGAGCTGTTTTTT | CASNWLATGELFF
TRBJ2-6 | TRBD1 | - | TRBV19 | TGTGCCAGTAGTCTCCAGGGGGCTGGGTCTGGGGCCAACGTCCTGACTTTC | CASSLQGAGSGANVLTF
TRBJ1-1 | - | - | TRBV19 | TGTGCCAGTAGTAGGAGGGGTATAACTGAAGCTTTCTTT | CASSRRGITEAFF
TRBJ2-1 | TRBD1 | - | TRBV2 | TGTGCCAGCAGTTTGGGACAGGCCTACAATGAGCAGTTCTTC | CASSLGQAYNEQFF
TRBJ1-4 | - | - | TRBV5-5 | TGTGCCAGCAGCCTGTCACCAGGGGAGAATGAAAAACTGTTTTTT | CASSLSPGENEKLFF
TRBJ1-2 | - | - | TRBV6-2/TRBV6-3 | TGTGCCAGCAGTTACTCTGGTTCCTCAGTTGGCTACACCTTC | CASSYSGSSVGYTF
TRBJ1-2 | TRBD1 | - | TRBV13 | TGTGCCAGCAGCGGAAGGGGACAGGATAACACCTTC | CASSGRGQDNTF
TRBJ2-7 | - | - | TRBV4-3 | TGCGCCAGCAGCCAAGCGTTGCGATCGCGGCAGTACTTC | CASSQALRSRQYF
TRBJ1-5 | TRBD1 | - | TRBV19 | TGTGCCAGTAGTAAGGGGGCCCAACAGCCCCAGCATTTT | CASSKGAQQPQHF
TRBJ1-2 | - | - | TRBV6-5 | TGTGCCAGCAGCTCCCGTGACTCGGCTAACTATGGCTACACCTTC | CASSSRDSANYGYTF
TRBJ1-1 | TRBD1 | - | TRBV7-9 | TGTGCCACGAATACAGGGGCCGCGAACACTGAAGCTTTCTTT | CATNTGAANTEAFF
TRBJ2-3 | - | - | TRBV2 | TGTGCCAGCAGTGCATCGGGACAAGTCACAGATACGCAGTATTTT | CASSASGQVTDTQYF
TRBJ1-1 | - | - | TRBV2 | TGTGCCAGCAGTGAAGCGCTTCGAGGGACTGAAGCTTTCTTT | CASSEALRGTEAFF
TRBJ2-3 | TRBD2 | once | TRBV6-2/TRBV6-3 | TGTGCCAGCAGTACCCCGTCGTGGGAGCGGGGGGCAGATACGCAGTATTTT | CASSTPSWERGADTQYF
TRBJ1-5 | TRBD1 | - | TRBV7-2 | TGTGCCAGCAGCTTAGGCGGGACAGGGCTCGGCAATCAGCCCCAGCATTTT | CASSLGGTGLGNQPQHF
TRBJ1-1 | - | few | TRBV5-1 | TGCGCCAGCAGCTTGGGCTGGGGAGTTGGGGTGAACACTGAAGCTTTCTTT | CASSLGWGVGVNTEAFF
TRBJ1-2 | - | few | TRBV7-9 | TGTGCCAGCAGCTTAGGTGCGGGATTAAACTATGGCTACACCTTC | CASSLGAGLNYGYTF
TRBJ1-2 | - | - | TRBV19 | TGTGCCAGTACCCCACAGGCCGGCTCCCAGGCAATGAACTATGGCTACACCTTC | CASTPQAGSQAMNYGYTF
TRBJ1-1 | TRBD1 | - | TRBV5-1 | TGCGCCAGCAGCCTGGACCCTCTACAGGGGATGAACACTGAAGCTTTCTTT | CASSLDPLQGMNTEAFF
TRBJ2-2 | - | - | TRBV11-2 | TGTGCCAGCAGCTCGATCGGGGGTCCCCTCACCGGGGAGCTGTTTTTT | CASSSIGGPLTGELFF
TRBJ1-1 | - | - | TRBV6-5 | TGTGCCAGCAGTTACGACGGAGGAAACACTGAAGCTTTCTTT | CASSYDGGNTEAFF
TRBJ1-5 | - | - | TRBV10-1 | TGCGCCAGCACGGGGAGGGCGACCAAACGGCGTAGCAATCAGCCCCAGCATTTT | CASTGRATKRRSNQPQHF
TRBJ1-6 | TRBD1 | - | TRBV11-2 | TGTGCCAGCAGCTTCGGACAGGGTAATTCACCCCTCCACTTT | CASSFGQGNSPLHF
TRBJ2-1 | - | - | TRBV7-7 | TGTGCCAGCAGCTTTGCGACGAGCGAGGAGCAGTTCTTC | CASSFATSEEQFF
TRBJ2-7 | TRBD2 | - | TRBV3-1/TRBV3-2 | TGTGCCAGCAGCCAGTACCGGGACGCCACCTCCGGGACTAGTTCTTACGAGCAGTACTTC | CASSQYRDATSGTSSYEQYF
TRBJ1-3 | - | - | TRBV6-2/TRBV6-3 | TGTGCCAGCAGTCTACGACAGTCTGGAAACACCATATATTTT | CASSLRQSGNTIYF